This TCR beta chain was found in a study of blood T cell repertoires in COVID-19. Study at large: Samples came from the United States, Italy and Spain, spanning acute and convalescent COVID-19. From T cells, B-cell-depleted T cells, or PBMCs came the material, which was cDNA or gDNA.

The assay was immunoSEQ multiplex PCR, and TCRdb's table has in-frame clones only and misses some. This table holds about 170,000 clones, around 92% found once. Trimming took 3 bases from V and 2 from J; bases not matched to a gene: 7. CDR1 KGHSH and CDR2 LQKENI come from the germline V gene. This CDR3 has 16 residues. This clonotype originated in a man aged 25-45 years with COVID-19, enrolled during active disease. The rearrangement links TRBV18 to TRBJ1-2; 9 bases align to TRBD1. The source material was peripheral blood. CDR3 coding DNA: TGTGCCAGCTCACCTTACCCCGACAGGGGGAACTATGGCTACACCTTC. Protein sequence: CASSPYPDRGNYGYTF.